This T cell receptor (beta chain) was profiled in a study of shared clonotypes between healthy human individuals (TCRdb year 2020). General notes on the study: A couple of women and a few men aged 18 to 49 years were included in the cohort. For each donor, CD4 naive and CD4 memory were each given three plates, CD8 naive was given two plates, and CD8 memory was given one plate. The study deeply sequenced blood TCR repertoires of about 5 healthy adults to estimate repertoire size and the extent of clonotype sharing between individuals. Libraries were prepared and TCR repertoires were sequenced by different laboratories using diverse techniques, in order to increase sequencing depth and limit assay-specific biases. Each donor's leukapheresis produced roughly between roughly 0.94 and 9.5 billion PBMCs.

Comment on this clone: Its antigen remains unidentified. No per-base quality is available; no much larger clone lies one base away.

Healthy HIV-negative adults with no recently reported acute infections or vaccinations were included as donors. Every donor was a Caucasian adult residing in Nashville, Tennessee, USA. CD4+ T cells were enriched by magnetic negative selection; naive cells were then positively selected on CD45RA, and the negative fraction formed the memory subset. Blood was obtained by leukapheresis, after which PBMCs were separated by Ficoll-Histopaque density gradient centrifugation and cryopreserved in liquid nitrogen vapor phase. Analytical flow cytometry was used to check the purity and quantity of every magnetically sorted T cell population. From each sorted fraction, genomic DNA was isolated and quantified by UV absorbance on a Nanodrop 2000c. Looking up the germline V gene yields CDR1 MNHEY and CDR2 SVGAGI. V has 6 bases trimmed and J has 2 bases trimmed; junction bases matching no gene number 8. From the cysteine through the phenylalanine, the CDR3 covers 15 amino acids. CDR3 DNA is the only sequence kept; it has 45 bases, read in frame from the first base.

What the study reported, not specific to this receptor: Higher generation probabilities were observed for clonotypes shared by all four sorted-subset donors than for non-shared clonotypes. Across a few donors, roughly 5.1% of naive CD4, roughly 3.5% of naive CD8, about 2.3% of memory CD4, and approximately 0.42% of memory CD8 clonotypes were shared. Pairwise subsampling indicated that sequencing depth was expected to affect the degree of clonotype sharing among donors. Naive subsets generally had larger estimated clonotype richness than memory subsets did. The genetic and exposure-history diversity represented was limited by the small number of donors. Only blood was sampled, and tissue TCR repertoires likely differ from those in blood. Even with the large sequencing depth, rarefaction of the sorted-subset datasets indicated that sequencing was incomplete.

Using the deep immunoSEQ assay, multiplex PCR amplified TCR CDR3 regions from genomic DNA. For each cell subset, the extracted genomic DNA was distributed evenly across all wells of several immunoSEQ 96-well plates, and each plate served as one replicate. For sorted subsets, around 200 ng genomic DNA, equal to about 30,000 T cell genomes, was loaded into each replicate PCR. Purified libraries were measured with a Qubit 3.0 fluorometer, size-checked on a Bioanalyzer 2100, and measured again with the KAPA Library Quantification kit. A separate single-read 150-cycle Illumina NextSeq 550 flow cell was used to sequence each immunoSEQ 96-well plate. The paper's processing steps were these. The immunoSEQ output contained only junctional sequences without quality scores, so filtering could not match that applied to full-length reads. To assign V/J genes and CDR3, sequences were annotated using PyIR, a Python wrapper for IgBLAST v1.9, with IMGT germline references. Reads were filtered out if the reads had weak V/J assignments (E-value above 1e-6), no CDR3, stop codons, out-of-frame junctions, or ambiguous translated residues. A V3J clonotype was defined by an identical inferred V gene, J gene, and CDR3 amino acid sequence. The percentage overlap between two repertoires was calculated by dividing the number of shared unique clonotypes by the size of the smaller repertoire. Three approaches were used to assess repertoire richness: RTK rarefaction, the Chao1 estimator, and Recon v2.1 estimates of unobserved clonotypes. OLGA was used to compute generation probabilities for all TCRbeta clonotypes that the gDNA method yielded from a handful of donors. As stored in TCRdb, this immuneACCESS dataset retains in-frame rearrangements with V and J assigned. A fraction of the clones does not appear; measured against another copy, unresolved V genes explain less than half of the discrepancy, and the remainder lacks a known reason. V and J calls and clone size are given by that table; D and trimming were obtained from the DNA. This sample gives around 2.5 million clones in total; approximately 93% of them show up just once. The ten most abundant clones make up 0.36% of the sample.

Sequencing was carried out using naive CD4+ T cells from PBMCs. The sample's cell subset or site label, in plain terms: CD45RA+ positively selected. The receptor was derived from a man younger than 35 in good health. Some clones in this sample may be carry-over from other donors' samples. The rearranged chain carries TRBV6-5 and TRBJ2-7; the junction holds 9 bases that match TRBD2. Read as DNA, the sequence is TGTGCCAGCAGAGTCCAGCTAGCGGGGACCTACGAGCAGTACTTC. This translates into CASRVQLAGTYEQYF.